Listed below are T cell receptor beta chains from one sample, sequenced in a study of identifying expanded T cells in peripheral blood. Libraries were prepared by immunoSEQ multiplex PCR; TCRdb keeps only in-frame clonotypes and omits some of them. Of 100,000 or so clones listed, roughly 90% are singletons. The sequenced sample consisted of blood. These receptors all stem from a person between 18 and 69 years old in good health. CDR3s include the opening cysteine and the closing phenylalanine or tryptophan. A D gene is named only where the DNA matches it firmly. The listing skips clone size in some rows; elsewhere it reads once, few, many or a size class.

. TRBJ1-6 . TRBV6-5 TGTGCCAGCCAACCTCACACAGGCTCTAATTCACCCCTCCACTTT CASQPHTGSNSPLHF
. TRBJ2-7 . TRBV5-1 TGCGCCAGCAGCTTCCCTCCGGACAAGTACGAGCAGTACTTC CASSFPPDKYEQYF
. TRBJ1-5 . TRBV7-2 TGTGCCAGCAGCCGCGTGGGGGCTGATAGCAATCAGCCCCAGCATTTT CASSRVGADSNQPQHF
. TRBJ2-7 . TRBV7-6 TGTGCCAGCAGCTTAGCCGGACGCGAGCAGTACTTC CASSLAGREQYF
. TRBJ2-7 . TRBV2 TGTGCCAGCACGCAGGGACGCTACGAGCAGTACTTC CASTQGRYEQYF
. TRBJ1-5 . TRBV6-5 TGTGCCAGCAGTTACTCATGGGGTGGCAATCAGCCCCAGCATTTT CASSYSWGGNQPQHF
. TRBJ2-5 . TRBV7-2 TGTGCCAGCAGCCCCAGGGCAGGGCTACAAGAGACCCAGTACTTC CASSPRAGLQETQYF
. TRBJ1-2 TRBD1 TRBV15 TGTGCCACCAGCAGCCGGGACAGGGGTTTTCGGGGCTACACCTTC CATSSRDRGFRGYTF
few TRBJ1-2 . TRBV4-3 TGCGCCAGCAGCCAACTCACGCAGACAGCTAACTATGGCTACACCTTC CASSQLTQTANYGYTF
. TRBJ1-5 . TRBV10-3 TGTGCCATCAGTGATATGAATCAGCCCCAGCATTTT CAISDMNQPQHF
. TRBJ1-4 . TRBV7-9 TGTGCCAGCAGCTTAGAGGGACGAGCTAATGAAAAACTGTTTTTT CASSLEGRANEKLFF
. TRBJ2-2 . TRBV27 TGTGCCAGCAGCCCAACCCGAGGGGCGGATTTCGGGGAGCTGTTTTTT CASSPTRGADFGELFF
. TRBJ1-2 . TRBV19 TGTGCCAGTAGTATAGATCCCCCAACCGCCAACTATGGCTACACCTTC CASSIDPPTANYGYTF
. TRBJ2-7 TRBD1 TRBV10-1 TGCGCCAGCAGCCCGGGACAGGGTATATCTTACTTC CASSPGQGISYF
. TRBJ1-6 . TRBV11-2 TGTGCCAGCAGCCTGGATTCACCCCTCCACTTT CASSLDSPLHF
. TRBJ2-2 . TRBV9 TGTGCCAGCAGCTTCAAAGCTGGCGTCATAGGCGGGGAGCTGTTTTTT CASSFKAGVIGGELFF
. TRBJ2-2 TRBD2 TRBV5-1 TGCGCCAGCAGCTTGGCCACGGGGCGGGAGGTACCCGGGGAGCTGTTTTTT CASSLATGREVPGELFF
once TRBJ2-4 TRBD1 TRBV28 TGTGCCAGCAGTCCCCCGGGACAGGGGGCTAGGGCCAAAAACATTCAGTACTTC CASSPPGQGARAKNIQYF
. TRBJ1-2 TRBD1 TRBV18 TGTGCCAGCTCTAGACAGGGCTCGGGCTACACCTTC CASSRQGSGYTF
. TRBJ2-5 TRBD2 TRBV11-2 TGTGCCAGCAGCTCTGGACTAGCGGGGGGAGAGACCCAGTACTTC CASSSGLAGGETQYF
. TRBJ1-5 . TRBV7-2 TGTGCCAGCACAACCCAAATTGGGGACAATCAGCCCCAGCATTTT CASTTQIGDNQPQHF
. TRBJ1-1 . TRBV18 TGTGCCAGCTCACCACTACAGGAATTGGTCACTGAAGCTTTCTTT CASSPLQELVTEAFF
. TRBJ2-5 . TRBV18 TGTGCCAGCTCACCACCCCCCCCAGAGACCCAGTACTTC CASSPPPPETQYF
once TRBJ1-3 TRBD1 TRBV6-5 TGTGCCAGCAGTACGACAGGGGTTCTCGGAAACACCATATATTTT CASSTTGVLGNTIYF
. TRBJ2-7 . TRBV6-6 TGTGCCAGCAGACCGAGCTGGGGGGTCCCCTACGAGCAGTACTTC CASRPSWGVPYEQYF
. TRBJ2-2 . TRBV19 TGTGCCAGTACCCAACAGGGACCCGGGGAGCTGTTTTTT CASTQQGPGELFF
. TRBJ2-1 TRBD1 TRBV6-5 TGTGCCAGCAGTTACTCGAGAACAGGGGGATACAATGAGCAGTTCTTC CASSYSRTGGYNEQFF
. TRBJ1-4 TRBD1 TRBV5-1 TGCGCCAGCAGCAGGCGACAGGGCGCCCTGAAACTGTTTTTT CASSRRQGALKLFF
. TRBJ2-3 . TRBV28 TGTGCCAGCAGTTTAGGCGAGCGGACTCTCACAGATACGCAGTATTTT CASSLGERTLTDTQYF
. TRBJ1-4 . TRBV30 TGTGCCTGGAGGTTACAAGCAACTAATGAAAAACTGTTTTTT CAWRLQATNEKLFF
. TRBJ1-4 . TRBV4-1 TGCGCCAGCAGCCAAGTAAACAGACTAACTAATGAAAAACTGTTTTTT CASSQVNRLTNEKLFF
once TRBJ1-5 . TRBV5-6 TGTGCCAGCAGCTTACCGGGAAGCAATCAGCCCCAGCATTTT CASSLPGSNQPQHF
. TRBJ2-7 . TRBV28 TGTGCCAGCAGGGTCTCAGAACCTTACGAGCAGTACTTC CASRVSEPYEQYF
. TRBJ2-7 TRBD1 TRBV6-6 TGTGCCAGTCGCGCCGGGACAGGGTCCGACGAGCAGTACTTC CASRAGTGSDEQYF
. TRBJ2-1 TRBD2 TRBV28 TGTGCCAGCATCGAAGCTCTCGGACTAGCGGGGGGGCCTAATTACAATGAGCAGTTCTTC CASIEALGLAGGPNYNEQFF
once TRBJ1-2 . TRBV6-5 TGTGCCAGCAGTTACTCGACAGGACGGACGGGTGGCTACACCTTC CASSYSTGRTGGYTF
. TRBJ1-6 . TRBV6-6 TGTGCCAGCAGTCCCTCAGACGCGGGCTCACCCCTCCACTTT CASSPSDAGSPLHF
. TRBJ2-3 . TRBV30 TGTGCCTGGAGTCGGGATACGCAGTATTTT CAWSRDTQYF
. TRBJ1-1 . TRBV29-1 TGCAGCGTGAGGGGTTTAATGAACACTGAAGCTTTCTTT CSVRGLMNTEAFF
. TRBJ2-5 TRBD1 TRBV28 TGTGCCAGCAGCGTCGGACAGGGATCGAAGACCCAGTACTTC CASSVGQGSKTQYF
. TRBJ2-7 . TRBV7-2 TGTGCCAGCAGCTTAAGCGGATCCTACGAGCAGTACTTC CASSLSGSYEQYF
. TRBJ1-2 . TRBV6-6 TGTGCCAGCAGTTACTCGGACAACTATGGCTACACCTTC CASSYSDNYGYTF
. TRBJ2-5 . TRBV6-1 TGTGCCAGCAGCACCACTCCCGAGGGGGAGACCCAGTACTTC CASSTTPEGETQYF
once TRBJ1-5 . TRBV15 TGTGCCACCAGCAGAAGCGGGGGATCCTATCAGCCCCAGCATTTT CATSRSGGSYQPQHF
. TRBJ2-5 TRBD1 TRBV5-6 TGTGCCAGCAGCTTGGAGGGGACAGCTGAAGAGACCCAGTACTTC CASSLEGTAEETQYF
. TRBJ2-7 TRBD2 TRBV6-5 TGTGCCAGCAGAAACGGGGGGAACTCCTACGAGCAGTACTTC CASRNGGNSYEQYF
. TRBJ1-6 TRBD1 TRBV7-2 TGTGCCAGCAGCTTGAACCGGGACAGGATGAGCTCCTATAATTCACCCCTCCACTTT CASSLNRDRMSSYNSPLHF
. TRBJ2-7 TRBD2 TRBV27 TGTGCCACCTTTCCCTCCGACGGGAGGCGCGAGCAGTACTTC CATFPSDGRREQYF
once TRBJ1-1 . TRBV28 TGTGCCAGCAGTTTACAGGGGACCAACACTGAAGCTTTCTTT CASSLQGTNTEAFF
. TRBJ1-1 . TRBV10-1 TGCGCCACCGGGACCCGGGGGCAGGGGAACACTGAAGCTTTCTTT CATGTRGQGNTEAFF
. TRBJ1-1 . TRBV28 TGTGCCAGCACCCCCGTCACCCAGTCGTTTAGGACTGAAGCTTTCTTT CASTPVTQSFRTEAFF
. TRBJ1-2 . TRBV20-1 TGCAGTGCTACCGGTGGCTATGGCTACACCTTC CSATGGYGYTF
. TRBJ1-2 TRBD1 TRBV5-6 TGTGCCAGCAGCTTGACCCGGGACAGGGGTTGGAGTGGCTACACCTTC CASSLTRDRGWSGYTF
. TRBJ2-5 TRBD2 TRBV4-1 TGCGCCAGCAGCCAAGATCCGACTAGCGGGGGGGCCTGGGAGACCCAGTACTTC CASSQDPTSGGAWETQYF
. TRBJ2-3 TRBD2 TRBV7-2 TGTGCCAGCAGCTTCGCTGCGGGGGGGTCGGGCACAGATACGCAGTATTTT CASSFAAGGSGTDTQYF
. TRBJ1-3 . TRBV19 TGTGCCAGTAGTATTTCTCCTGGAAACACCATATATTTT CASSISPGNTIYF
. TRBJ1-1 TRBD1 TRBV14 TGTGCCAGCAGCCAAGAGACAGGGGGCACTGAAGCTTTCTTT CASSQETGGTEAFF
. TRBJ1-6 . TRBV5-6 TGTGCCAGCAGCAGGGGACTGTACTCGGAATCCCTCCACTTT CASSRGLYSESLHF
. TRBJ2-7 . TRBV7-8 TGTGCCAGCAGCTTAGTTTCTTCCTACGAGCAGTACTTC CASSLVSSYEQYF
. TRBJ1-6 . TRBV7-2 TGTGCCAGCAGCCTTCCTCGGGACCGCTCCTATAATTCACCCCTCCACTTT CASSLPRDRSYNSPLHF